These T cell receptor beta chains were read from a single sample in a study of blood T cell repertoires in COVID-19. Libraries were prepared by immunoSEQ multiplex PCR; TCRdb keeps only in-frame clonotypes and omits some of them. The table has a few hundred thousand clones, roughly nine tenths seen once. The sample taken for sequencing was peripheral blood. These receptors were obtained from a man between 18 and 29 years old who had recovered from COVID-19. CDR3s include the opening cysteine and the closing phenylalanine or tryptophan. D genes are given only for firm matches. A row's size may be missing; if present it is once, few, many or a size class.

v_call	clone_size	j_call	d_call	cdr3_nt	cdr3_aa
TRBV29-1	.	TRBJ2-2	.	TGCAGCGTTGAAGAGACAGCCACCCGGGAGCTGTTTTTT	CSVEETATRELFF
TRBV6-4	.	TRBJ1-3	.	TGTGCCAGACCGACGGGCTCTGGAAACACCATATATTTT	CARPTGSGNTIYF
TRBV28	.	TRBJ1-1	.	TGTGCCAGCGAGTCGGGCACTGAAGCTTTCTTT	CASESGTEAFF
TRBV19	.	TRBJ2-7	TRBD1	TGTGCCAGTGGAGACAGGGGTAGCTACGAGCAGTACTTC	CASGDRGSYEQYF
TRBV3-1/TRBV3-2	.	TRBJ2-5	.	TGTGCCAGCAGCCAAGATTGGGCCGTAGAGACCCAGTACTTC	CASSQDWAVETQYF
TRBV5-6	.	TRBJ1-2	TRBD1	TGTGCCAGCAGTACCTCAGGGGGTTTGGGCTATGGCTACACCTTC	CASSTSGGLGYGYTF
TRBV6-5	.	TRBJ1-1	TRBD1	TGTGCCAGTTTACAGGGGCCGGGCTTTCTAACTGAAGCTTTCTTT	CASLQGPGFLTEAFF
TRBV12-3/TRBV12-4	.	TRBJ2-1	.	TGTGCCAGCAGCCCATCGGGTTCCAATGAGCAGTTCTTC	CASSPSGSNEQFF
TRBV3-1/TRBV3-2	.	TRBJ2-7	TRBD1	TGTGCCAGCAGCCAAGGGGCCGGGACAGGGGAAAGAGGGGAGCAGTACTTC	CASSQGAGTGERGEQYF
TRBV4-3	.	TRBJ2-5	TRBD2	TGCGCCAGCAGCCAAAAAGGAGCGGGGGGGCCGGTGGAGACCCAGTACTTC	CASSQKGAGGPVETQYF
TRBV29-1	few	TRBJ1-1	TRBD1	TGCAGCGTTGAGCGGACAGGGGAGACTGAAGCTTTCTTT	CSVERTGETEAFF
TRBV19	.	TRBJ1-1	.	TGTGCCAGCGTGCACAGGGAGGGAAACACTGAAGCTTTCTTT	CASVHREGNTEAFF
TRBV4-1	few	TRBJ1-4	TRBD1	TGCGCCAGTAAACGACAGGGCACCCCAACTAATGAAAAACTGTTTTTT	CASKRQGTPTNEKLFF
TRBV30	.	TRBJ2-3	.	TGTGCCTCTACAGACACAGATACGCAGTATTTT	CASTDTDTQYF
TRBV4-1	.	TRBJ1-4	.	TGCGCCAGCAGCCAAGAGGGCCGCACTAATGAAAAACTGTTTTTT	CASSQEGRTNEKLFF
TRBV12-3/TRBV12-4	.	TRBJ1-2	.	TGTGCCAGCAGGTTGTATTATGGCTACACCTTC	CASRLYYGYTF
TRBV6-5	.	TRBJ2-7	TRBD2	TGTGCCAGCAGTTACTCACTAGCGGCCTACGAGCAGTACTTC	CASSYSLAAYEQYF
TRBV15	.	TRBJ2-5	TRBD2	TGTGCCACCAGCAGAGATGCGGGGGAAGGAGAGACCCAGTACTTC	CATSRDAGEGETQYF
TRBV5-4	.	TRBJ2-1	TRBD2	TGTGCCAGCAGCTTGCCCTTTAGCGGGGCGTCTTACAATGAGCAGTTCTTC	CASSLPFSGASYNEQFF
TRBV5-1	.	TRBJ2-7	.	TGCGCCAGCAGCCGCGATACAGGGCCCTACGAGCAGTACTTC	CASSRDTGPYEQYF
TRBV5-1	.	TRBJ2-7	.	TGCGCCAGCAGCTTGGCCGGTGGCTACAGGGCCTACGAGCAGTACTTC	CASSLAGGYRAYEQYF
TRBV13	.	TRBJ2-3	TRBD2	TGTGCCAGCAGCTTAAGCGGGGGAGGCACAGATACGCAGTATTTT	CASSLSGGGTDTQYF